The source of this TCR beta chain is a study of cytomegalovirus exposure and HLA in healthy donors. Study at large: Prior work identified 95 million to 120 million unique TCR beta sequences in approximately 180 million T cells. Across a few hundred genotyped donors, roughly 80% landed in the Caucasian-associated ancestry cluster.

PCR involved 60 Vbeta and 13 Jbeta primers. Sequenced by immunoSEQ multiplex PCR; TCRdb stores in-frame clones only, minus some. Here the sample spans roughly 170,000 clones, 84% being singletons. After removal of 5 bases from V and 3 bases from J, the junction contained 6 bases not matched to a gene. This CDR3 has 15 residues. Germline V CDR1 and CDR2: SEHNR, FQNEAQ (reference sequence). Concerning this clone: Its antigen is not identified.

Findings and caveats of the study: Later analysis demonstrated an association between a missense DCLRE1C variant and TCR beta V- and J-gene trimming. It was only CMV serostatus that was available as immune exposure information.

The sequence was collected from a girl under 18 in good health and CMV-seropositive. This chain uses TRBV7-9 with TRBJ1-2; TRBD1 matches at 10 bases. The sequenced material came from PBMCs. CDR3 region: CASSLGTGVDYGYTF. The DNA of the CDR3 is TGTGCCAGCAGCCTAGGGACAGGGGTTGACTATGGCTACACCTTC.